The 21 T cell receptor beta chains presented below share a single source sample, sequenced in a study of prognosis after radiotherapy for stage I lung cancer. CDR3 of TCR beta was amplified from genomic DNA via a two-round multiplex PCR. For every TRBV and TRBJ gene, a specific primer was used in first-round PCR. From the multiplex PCR reads, TCRdb called clonotypes with MiXCR, one entry per CDR3 protein. The sample carries roughly 30,000 distinct CDR3 sequences, around 48% recorded once. The sample was PBMCs, taken before or after stereotactic body radiation therapy (not recorded which). Every receptor here comes from a donor aged 50 or older with non-small cell lung cancer.

This clonotype showed up many times. This chain's CDR3 is CASSFTSGRYEQFF. CDR3 coding DNA: TGTGCCAGCAGCTTTACTAGCGGGAGGTATGAGCAGTTCTTC. The chain joins TRBV7-2 to TRBJ2-1; 12 nucleotides line up with TRBD2. Germline CDR1 is SGHTA and CDR2 is FQGNSA. The ends lost 3 bases at V and 8 bases at J; junction bases unmatched: 2. The CDR3 runs to 14 residues.

Points on this clonotype: A much larger clone differs from this one at a single base, so this may be a read error. The chain combines TRBV4-3 with TRBJ2-1, with TRBD2 matching over 9 bases. CDR3 length equals 16 residues. The germline V gene encodes CDR1 LGHNA and CDR2 YSLEER. Trimming cost V 0 bases and J 7 bases; bases outside gene matches: 7. CDR3 nucleotide sequence: TGCGCCAGCAGCCAAGAGGGTAGCGGGAGTGGTAATGAGCAGTTCTTC. Encoded protein: CASSQEGSGSGNEQFF.

There are many counts of this clonotype. CDR3 in amino acids: CSARGLGRQGGEDTEAFF. The CDR3 DNA sequence: TGCAGTGCTAGAGGTCTGGGACGGCAGGGGGGGGAGGACACTGAAGCTTTCTTT. The gene calls are TRBV20-1 and TRBJ1-1; TRBD1 matches 7 bases. Trimming removed 1 base from V and 3 bases from J; junction bases left unmatched: 17. The CDR3 length is 18 residues. Germline V gene sequence: CDR1 DFQATT, CDR2 SNEGSKA (reference sequence).

Only a few counts were recorded for this clonotype. This may come from a read error, since a much larger clone is one base off. V usage is TRBV19 and J usage is TRBJ1-5; 8 nucleotides match TRBD1. The CDR3 totals 15 residues. The junction had 9 bases not matched to a gene; V was cut back by 5 bases and J by 6 bases. Germline V gene lookup returns CDR1 LNHDA and CDR2 SQIVND (reference sequence). The CDR3 DNA sequence: TGTGCCAGTAGTGCGGACAGGGCCTGGTGTCAGCCCCAGCATTTT. This encodes CASSADRAWCQPQHF.

This clonotype was observed many times. No DNA is shown, since the ends of the CDR3 on it are uncertain; the CDR3 is the one TCRdb lists. This chain uses TRBV5-1 with TRBJ2-1; the D call of TRBD1 is as the table states it, not checked on the DNA. Germline loops: CDR1 SGHRS, CDR2 YFSETQ. The CDR3 comprises 14 residues, both ends counted. The CDR3: CASSFGPGSNEQFF.

This clonotype was detected many times. The gene calls are TRBV29-1 and TRBJ2-5, with D maybe TRBD1 (6 bases). The ends were cut back, 4 bases at V and 2 bases at J, with 11 bases in the middle. CDR3 size: 13 residues. Per germline, CDR1 SQVTM and CDR2 ANQGSEA. This chain's CDR3 is CSVVKGGQETQYF. Written as DNA, the CDR3 is TGCAGCGTTGTAAAAGGGGGACAAGAGACCCAGTACTTC. Full variable domain (remainder filled in from reference TRBV29-1 and TRBJ2-5): SAVISQKPSRDICQRGTSLTIQCQVDSQVTMMFWYRQQPGQSLTLIATANQGSEATYESGFVIDKFPISRPNLTFSTLTVSNMSPEDSSIYLCSVVKGGQETQYFGPGTRLLVL.

As regards this clonotype: A read error likely explains this, since a far larger clone differs by one base. This chain connects TRBV6-4 to TRBJ2-7; D unresolved. Germline CDR1 is MRHNA and CDR2 is SNTAGT. This CDR3 contains 15 residues. The CDR3 spells CARSASGLGSYEQYF. The CDR3 region has the DNA TGTGCCAGAAGTGCCTCCGGGCTGGGCTCCTACGAGCAGTACTTC.

This chain connects TRBV5-1 to TRBJ2-2; D may match TRBD1 or TRBD2 (5 bases each). This CDR3 is 15 amino acids long. V lost 2 bases to trimming and J lost 0 bases, with 8 bases between them. Germline lookup yields CDR1 SGHRS and CDR2 YFSETQ. The CDR3 spells CASSLEGPNTGELFF. CDR3 bases: TGCGCCAGCAGCTTAGAGGGGCCGAACACCGGGGAGCTGTTTTTT.

This clonotype was detected many times. The rearrangement links TRBV2 to TRBJ1-1; maybe TRBD1 (6 bases). Germline lookup yields CDR1 SNHLY and CDR2 FYNNEI. Trimming stripped 8 bases from V and 4 bases from J, with 14 bases between. The length of the CDR3 is 13 residues. The CDR3: CASHRQVLTEAFF. In DNA, the CDR3 is TGTGCCAGCCATCGACAGGTCCTCACTGAAGCTTTCTTT. Filled out from reference TRBV2 and TRBJ1-1, the complete variable domain reads EPEVTQTPSHQVTQMGQEVILRCVPISNHLYFYWYRQILGQKVEFLVSFYNNEISEKSEIFDDQFSVERPDGSNFTLKIRSTKLEDSAMYFCASHRQVLTEAFFGQGTRLTVV.

The J gene is TRBJ2-2, the V gene TRBV3-1; a weak D match, TRBD1 (7 bases). This CDR3 is 16 amino acids long. Per the germline V gene, CDR1 is LGHDT and CDR2 is YNNKEL (reference sequence). V gave up 2 bases and J gave up 5 bases, with 15 bases separating them. The CDR3, as DNA: TGTGCCAGCAGCCAAAACTACAGGGGAGGAACCGGGGAGCTGTTTTTT. This sequence encodes CASSQNYRGGTGELFF.

This clonotype is termed medium-sized. This chain joins TRBV7-8 and TRBJ2-3; 7 positions match TRBD1. The CDR3 contains 16 residues. V lost 0 bases, J lost 6 bases, and 9 bases stayed unmatched. Germline assignment: CDR1 SGHVS and CDR2 FQNEAQ. Here the CDR3 reads CASSLARGLGGDTQYF. The CDR3 nucleotides read TGTGCCAGCAGCTTAGCGAGGGGGCTAGGGGGCGATACGCAGTATTTT.

With regard to this clonotype: A far larger clone is off by one base, so a read error is likely. This rearrangement joins TRBV11-3 to TRBJ2-1; D remains unclear. The J call is doubtful: the DNA matches TRBJ2-5 better. Germline values: CDR1 SGHNT, CDR2 YENEEA. The CDR3 runs to 11 residues. CDR3 in DNA: TGTGCCATCGGGTCCGAGGAGACCCAGTACTTC. Residues: CAIGSEETQYF.

This rearrangement joins TRBV2 to TRBJ2-3; 10 bases are a match to TRBD1. Germline CDR1 reads SNHLY; CDR2 reads FYNNEI. With 3 bases clipped from V and 6 bases from J, the junction kept 6 bases outside the gene matches. This CDR3 is 15 amino acids long. CDR3 sequence reads: CASSDWTGGLDTQYF. As DNA, the CDR3 is TGTGCCAGCAGTGATTGGACAGGGGGTCTTGATACGCAGTATTTT. Together with reference TRBV2 and TRBJ2-3, the CDR3 gives the full variable domain: EPEVTQTPSHQVTQMGQEVILRCVPISNHLYFYWYRQILGQKVEFLVSFYNNEISEKSEIFDDQFSVERPDGSNFTLKIRSTKLEDSAMYFCASSDWTGGLDTQYFGPGTRLTVL.

In this sample, this clonotype turned up many times. J is TRBJ2-1 and V is TRBV11-2; D ambiguous. The V gene lost 2 bases and the J gene lost 15 bases, with 14 bases spanning the gap. Germline-derived CDR1 and CDR2 are SGHAT and FQNNGV. The CDR3 is 12 residues long. The CDR3 protein is CASSLLGRLGFF. The CDR3 nucleotides read TGTGCCAGCAGCTTATTAGGTCGTTTAGGGTTCTTC. Complete variable domain (other parts from reference TRBV11-2 and TRBJ2-1): EAGVAQSPRYKIIEKRQSVAFWCNPISGHATLYWYQQILGQGPKLLIQFQNNGVVDDSQLPKDRFSAERLKGVDSTLKIQPAKLEDSAVYLCASSLLGRLGFFGPGTRLTVL.

This clonotype has ten or more counts. This chain connects TRBV12-3 or TRBV12-4 to TRBJ2-1; D gene unclear. V was trimmed by 2 bases and J by 9 bases, leaving 8 bases between them. The CDR3 is 12 residues long. The CDR3 DNA is TGTGCCAGCAGTTTAAGTCAATTTGAGCAGTTCTTC. Its protein product is CASSLSQFEQFF.

This clonotype occurred a few times. A read error may be the cause here, since a much bigger clone is one base away. The chain links TRBV6-2 or TRBV6-3 to TRBJ2-5; D possibly corresponds to TRBD2 (5 bases). V was trimmed by 7 bases and J by 3 bases, leaving 12 bases between them. Looked up from germline, CDR1 is MNHEY and CDR2 is SVGEGT. CDR3 length: 13 residues. The CDR3 nucleotides are TGTGCCAGCAACCGGGGAGTCAAAGAGACCCAGTACTTC. Encoded protein: CASNRGVKETQYF.

This clonotype was found many times. The genes are TRBV7-2 and TRBJ2-2; either TRBD1 or TRBD2 may supply D (7 bases each). The CDR3 covers 16 residues. Germline CDR1 reads SGHTA; CDR2 reads FQGNSA. Trimming left V 5 bases short and J 7 bases short, with 20 bases between. CDR3 region: CASSPPGGRVVGELFF. CDR3 DNA sequence: TGTGCCAGCAGCCCCCCAGGGGGGAGGGTGGTCGGGGAGCTGTTTTTT. The complete variable domain, with remaining parts taken from reference TRBV7-2 and TRBJ2-2, reads GAGVSQSPSNKVTEKGKDVELRCDPISGHTALYWYRQSLGQGLEFLIYFQGNSAPDKSGLPSDRFSAERTGGSVSTLTIQRTQQEDSAVYLCASSPPGGRVVGELFFGEGSRLTVL.

V is TRBV20-1 and J is TRBJ2-1; either TRBD1 or TRBD2 may supply D (6 bases each). Trimming shortened V by 5 bases and J by 4 bases, and 12 bases separated the two germline ends. CDR1 DFQATT and CDR2 SNEGSKA come from the germline V gene (reference sequence). The CDR3 covers 13 residues. CDR3 residues: CSALQGTYNEQFF. The DNA of the CDR3 is TGCAGTGCTCTTCAGGGGACTTACAATGAGCAGTTCTTC.

The gene calls are TRBV7-2 and TRBJ1-2; no clear D gene. V lost 2 bases and J 7 bases, leaving 11 bases between the germline ends. The CDR3 loop spans 13 amino acids. CDR1 is SGHTA, CDR2 FQGNSA, per germline. The CDR3 coding sequence is TGTGCCAGCAGCTTACTAAAGAGGGCTGGCTACACCTTC. It yields the protein CASSLLKRAGYTF.

This clonotype was counted many times. V gene TRBV10-3 combines with J gene TRBJ2-5; possible D gene TRBD2, 6 bases. CDR1 and CDR2 (germline): ENHRY, SYGVKD. The CDR3 contains 16 residues. V was cut by 3 bases and J by 1 base, with 15 bases left in between. The CDR3 region has the DNA TGTGCCATCAGTGATAGTTTGCAGGGAGGCCAAGAGACCCAGTACTTC. Its translation: CAISDSLQGGQETQYF.

Many counts were recorded for this clonotype. This may arise from a read error, as a much more abundant clone is one base away. Lacking the conserved final phenylalanine or tryptophan, this CDR3 likely reflects a read error. The V gene is TRBV7-8, the J gene TRBJ1-1; D is uncertain. The CDR3 totals 13 residues. The V gene lost 5 bases and the J gene lost 1 base, with 8 bases spanning the gap. Germline values: CDR1 SGHVS, CDR2 FQNEAQ. Here the CDR3 reads CASSGWGNTEAFL. As DNA, the CDR3 is TGTGCCAGCAGCGGGTGGGGGAACACTGAAGCTTTCCTT.